What follows are 17 T cell receptor beta chains derived from one specimen sequenced in a study of early T cells in non-severe SARS-CoV-2 infection. TCRdb reprocessed the 5' RACE reads with MiXCR, giving one entry per CDR3 protein. The table records approximately 22,000 distinct CDR3 sequences, 4% to 5.5% of them present only once. The sequenced sample consisted of whole blood. The source of these receptors is an adult who was a healthcare worker with PCR-confirmed SARS-CoV-2 infection or an uninfected control (not recorded which).

This clonotype was counted many times. The chain joins TRBV30 to TRBJ2-7; no clear D. Trimming stripped 4 bases from V and 0 bases from J, with 4 bases between. Germline lookup yields CDR1 GTSNPN and CDR2 SVGIG (reference sequence). The CDR3 extends over 11 amino acids. The CDR3: CAWTGSYEQYF. CDR3 nucleotides: TGTGCCTGGACTGGCTCCTACGAGCAGTACTTC.

This clonotype was counted at least ten times. The gene calls are TRBV4-3 and TRBJ2-4; maybe TRBD1 (6 bases). The CDR3 spans 17 residues. V was pared by 0 bases and J by 0 bases, with 12 bases between. The germline gives CDR1 LGHNA, CDR2 YSLEER. Written as DNA, the CDR3 is TGCGCCAGCAGCCAAGATCCCGGACAGCCAGCCAAAAACATTCAGTACTTC. Translating it yields CASSQDPGQPAKNIQYF.

The chain uses TRBV27 and TRBJ2-6; D unclear. With 7 bases removed from V and 3 bases from J, the gap between germline ends came to 10 bases. This CDR3 has 14 amino acids. Germline CDR1 reads MNHEY; CDR2 reads SMNVEV (reference sequence). As DNA, the CDR3 is TGTGCCAGCAACCTAGGTATTGGGGCCAACGTCCTGACTTTC. Translation gives CASNLGIGANVLTF.

This clonotype was seen many times. The chain combines TRBV6-2 or TRBV6-3 with TRBJ2-1, with a tentative D call TRBD2 (6 bases). The CDR3 spans 15 residues. Germline CDR1 reads MNHEY; CDR2 reads SVGEGT. Trimming took 2 bases from V and 0 from J, leaving 8 bases between them. The CDR3 spells CASSYMGGSYNEQFF. DNA of the CDR3: TGTGCCAGCAGTTACATGGGAGGCTCCTACAATGAGCAGTTCTTC.

This clonotype showed up many times. This rearrangement joins TRBV28 to TRBJ2-5; no definite D call. CDR1 and CDR2 (germline): MDHEN, SYDVKM. The CDR3 covers 12 residues. Trimming left V 6 bases short and J 4 bases short, with 9 bases between. This CDR3 reads CASSLRRETQYF. As DNA, the CDR3 is TGTGCCAGCAGCTTAAGGAGAGAGACCCAGTACTTC.

This clonotype was picked up many times. This chain uses TRBV10-3 with TRBJ1-1, with D unresolved. V lost 4 bases to trimming and J lost 5 bases, with 5 bases between them. Per germline, CDR1 ENHRY and CDR2 SYGVKD. This CDR3 contains 11 residues. The CDR3 is CAISVGTEAFF. The CDR3 coding sequence is TGTGCCATCAGTGTAGGGACTGAAGCTTTCTTT.

This clonotype occurred many times. The rearrangement uses TRBV28 and TRBJ2-5; maybe TRBD2 (7 bases). Germline V gives CDR1 MDHEN, CDR2 SYDVKM. The V gene lost 4 bases and the J gene lost 5 bases, with 17 bases spanning the gap. The CDR3 is made up of 15 amino acids. CDR3 region: CASSSPAGTQETQYF. The CDR3 coding sequence is TGTGCCAGCAGTTCACCAGCGGGGACACAGGAGACCCAGTACTTC.

The sample holds many counts of this clonotype. The V call is TRBV12-2, the J call TRBJ2-7; the D call in the table, TRBD1, was not verified against the DNA. TRBV12-2 corresponds to a pseudogene. The CDR3 extends over 16 amino acids. CDR3 in amino acids: CASRSGRASSWYEQYF. The DNA for the CDR3 is TGTGCAAGTCGCTCGGGCCGGGCCTCCTCCTGGTACGAGCAGTACTTC.

This clonotype was seen at least ten times. CDR3 sequence reads: CSARDGTFTYEQYF. The DNA for the CDR3 is TGCAGTGCTAGAGACGGGACGTTTACCTACGAGCAGTACTTC. The rearrangement joins TRBV20-1 to TRBJ2-7, with D tentatively TRBD1 or TRBD2 (5 bases each). Germline V gene data show CDR1 as DFQATT and CDR2 as SNEGSKA (reference sequence). CDR3 length: 14 residues. Trimming removed 0 bases at V and 2 bases at J, with 11 bases between.

This clonotype was recorded at least ten times. The CDR3, as DNA: TGTGCCAGCAGCCAAGGGGTCGAGAGTCCCGGAAAGACCCAGTACTTC. Translated: CASSQGVESPGKTQYF. This chain joins TRBV3-1 and TRBJ2-5, with D uncertain. CDR1 and CDR2 (germline): LGHDT, YNNKEL (reference sequence). This CDR3 comprises 16 residues. V was pared by 1 base and J by 6 bases, with 18 bases between.

This clonotype has just a few counts. The chain combines TRBV7-2 with TRBJ1-2; no reliable D call. CDR1 and CDR2 from the germline V gene are SGHTA and FQGNSA. Trimming removed 3 bases from V and 8 bases from J, with 7 bases in between. There are 11 residues in the CDR3. CDR3 in DNA: TGTGCCAGCAGCTTGACACGCGGCTACACCTTC. This encodes CASSLTRGYTF.

In its sample, this clonotype was seen many times. The chain joins TRBV28 to TRBJ2-5; D tentatively fits TRBD1 or TRBD2 (5 bases each). Trimming removed 5 bases at V and 7 bases at J, with 20 bases between. The CDR3 runs to 15 residues. CDR1 is MDHEN and CDR2 is SYDVKM in the germline V gene. Here the CDR3 reads CASSSIEGIKGTQYF. In DNA form, the CDR3 reads TGTGCCAGCAGTAGTATCGAGGGGATTAAGGGGACCCAGTACTTC.

As for this clonotype: Germline is not matched at one junction end, which may reflect a read error. This rearrangement joins TRBV5-4 to TRBJ2-3; tentatively, D is TRBD2 (5 bases). CDR1 SGHNT and CDR2 YYREEE come from the germline V gene (reference sequence). CDR3 length equals 16 residues. The DNA for the CDR3 is TGTGCCAGCAACTTGGAAGAGGGTTGGGCCACAGATACGCAGTATTTT. This sequence encodes CASNLEEGWATDTQYF. The full variable domain, its missing parts supplied by reference TRBV5-4 and TRBJ2-3, is ETGVTQSPTHLIKTRGQQVTLRCSSQSGHNTVSWYQQALGQGPQFIFQYYREEENGRGNFPPRFSGLQFPNYSSELNVNALELDDSALYLCASNLEEGWATDTQYFGPGTRLTVL.

With respect to this clonotype: One end of the junction varies from germline; a read error may be responsible. V usage is TRBV12-3 or TRBV12-4 and J usage is TRBJ2-5; 9 bases are a match to TRBD2. The CDR3 covers 17 residues. The CDR3 loop is CASSFFPAGGLQESQYF. The CDR3 DNA follows: TGTGCCAGCAGTTTTTTTCCAGCGGGAGGACTCCAAGAGTCCCAGTACTTC.

This clonotype was counted many times. V is TRBV11-2 and J is TRBJ2-1; the D gene is possibly TRBD1 (5 bases). V was cut by 3 bases and J by 5 bases, with 8 bases left in between. This CDR3 region has 13 residues. Germline V gene sequence: CDR1 SGHAT, CDR2 FQNNGV. The CDR3 reads CASSFDSNNEQFF. CDR3 coding DNA: TGTGCCAGCAGCTTTGACAGCAACAATGAGCAGTTCTTC.

The table lists this clonotype with many counts. CDR3 amino acids: CASSKLAGGPLNEQFF. The CDR3 DNA reads TGTGCCAGCAGTAAGCTGGCGGGAGGGCCTTTAAATGAGCAGTTCTTC. The chain combines TRBV6-2 or TRBV6-3 with TRBJ2-1; 9 bases fit TRBD2. This CDR3 contains 16 residues. Germline CDR1 MNHEY, CDR2 SVGEGT. With V trimmed by 5 bases and J by 7 bases, 12 bases remained unmatched.

This clonotype was seen ten or more times. The genes are TRBV20-1 and TRBJ2-1; 7 bases fit TRBD2. The CDR3 spans 14 residues. V lost 4 bases and J lost 4; bases outside the gene matches: 7. Germline-derived CDR1 and CDR2 are DFQATT and SNEGSKA (reference sequence). In DNA, the CDR3 is TGCAGTGCTACCCCTAGCGGATATTACAATGAGCAGTTCTTC. Translated, it gives CSATPSGYYNEQFF.